This T cell receptor (beta chain) originates from a study of blood T cell repertoires in COVID-19. Background on the study: T cells, B-cell-depleted T cells, or PBMCs provided the cDNA or gDNA that served as material.

With 4 bases removed from V and 7 bases from J, the gap between germline ends came to 11 bases. This CDR3 has 13 amino acids. The germline CDR1 and CDR2 sequences are LNHDA and SQIVND (reference sequence). Original analysis: Researchers report that nucleated cell counts were estimated from reference gene primer amplification. The table came from immunoSEQ multiplex PCR; TCRdb's copy has only in-frame clones and leaves some out. The V and J calls and clone size are taken from that table; D and trimming were inferred from the DNA. The data hold 300,000 to 450,000 clones, with over 65% observed a single time.

This chain joins TRBV19 and TRBJ1-5; D possibly corresponds to TRBD1 (5 bases). Sequencing was carried out using peripheral blood. The source is a human donor with acute or convalescent COVID-19. The donor label of this sample is uncertain. CDR3 protein: CASSSDRGQPQHF. The CDR3 nucleotides are TGTGCCAGTAGTAGTGATAGGGGACAGCCCCAGCATTTT.